These T cell receptor beta chains were read from a single sample in a study of blood T cell repertoires in COVID-19. Libraries were prepared by immunoSEQ multiplex PCR; TCRdb keeps only in-frame clonotypes and omits some of them. The sample gives fewer than 250,000 clones, 80% to 85% of which show up once; about 6.6% is in the top ten. Specimen: PBMCs or T cells enriched from blood (not recorded which). The receptor source for this set is a woman in her 40s who had recovered from COVID-19. The CDR3 runs from the conserved cysteine through the conserved F or W. The D gene is left open where the match is weak. Rows may omit the clone size; those that give it use once, few, many or a size class.

V	size	J	D	CDR3	DNA
TRBV2	-	TRBJ2-1	-	CASGRTAGNNEQFF	TGTGCCTCGGGTCGGACAGCTGGAAACAATGAGCAGTTCTTC
TRBV27	-	TRBJ1-1	TRBD1	CASSLRQGAGAFF	TGTGCCAGCAGTTTGAGACAGGGGGCCGGAGCTTTCTTT
TRBV5-1	-	TRBJ2-1	TRBD2	CASSLDSGRALNEQFF	TGCGCCAGCAGCTTGGATAGCGGGAGGGCCTTAAATGAGCAGTTCTTC
TRBV30	once	TRBJ2-1	TRBD2	CARALAGGYNEQFF	TGTGCCCGGGCCCTAGCGGGAGGCTACAATGAGCAGTTCTTC
TRBV5-4	-	TRBJ2-1	-	CASSRGATEQFF	TGTGCCAGCAGCCGGGGGGCCACTGAGCAGTTCTTC
TRBV18	-	TRBJ1-1	-	CASSPSPRAGAFF	TGTGCCAGCTCACCATCCCCGCGGGCGGGTGCTTTCTTT
TRBV30	few	TRBJ1-2	-	CAWSNWATGGYTF	TGTGCCTGGAGTAACTGGGCCACTGGTGGCTACACCTTC
TRBV6-5	-	TRBJ1-2	-	CASSYGRQSQLGYTF	TGTGCCAGCAGTTACGGGCGACAGTCGCAATTGGGCTACACCTTC
TRBV10-3	-	TRBJ2-3	-	CAISESDSLTQYF	TGTGCCATCAGTGAGTCGGACTCCCTTACGCAGTATTTT
TRBV11-3	few	TRBJ2-5	TRBD1	CASSPSAGQGGETQYF	TGTGCCAGCAGCCCATCCGCAGGACAGGGGGGAGAGACCCAGTACTTC
TRBV4-1	-	TRBJ2-2	-	CASSPSRGTELFF	TGCGCCAGCAGCCCCTCAAGGGGTACGGAGCTGTTTTTT
TRBV11-3	-	TRBJ1-1	-	CASSFRATVRYTEAFF	TGTGCCAGCAGCTTCAGGGCGACAGTTCGATACACTGAAGCTTTCTTT
TRBV7-2	-	TRBJ2-4	-	CASSLMQVAKNIQYF	TGTGCCAGCAGCTTAATGCAGGTAGCCAAAAACATTCAGTACTTC
TRBV19	-	TRBJ2-1	TRBD2	CASSIRGTRDYNEQFF	TGTGCCAGTAGTATACGCGGGACTAGGGACTACAATGAGCAGTTCTTC
TRBV2	-	TRBJ1-2	TRBD1	CASSESRDRAAGYTF	TGTGCCAGCAGTGAATCAAGGGACAGGGCTGCTGGCTACACCTTC
TRBV2	-	TRBJ2-1	-	CASWGEWREQFF	TGTGCCAGCTGGGGGGAGTGGCGTGAGCAGTTCTTC
TRBV4-1	-	TRBJ2-2	TRBD2	CASSQGLAGVVGGELFF	TGCGCCAGCAGCCAAGGACTAGCGGGAGTAGTTGGCGGGGAGCTGTTTTTT
TRBV12-3/TRBV12-4	-	TRBJ1-1	-	CASSLIQNTEAFF	TGTGCCAGCAGTTTAATACAGAACACTGAAGCTTTCTTT
TRBV29-1	-	TRBJ2-5	TRBD1	CSVEPGQGETQYF	TGCAGCGTTGAACCGGGACAGGGGGAGACCCAGTACTTC
TRBV27	-	TRBJ2-3	-	CASSRYGDTQYF	TGTGCCAGCAGCCGATACGGAGATACGCAGTATTTT
TRBV19	-	TRBJ2-5	-	CASSISGNQETQYF	TGTGCCAGTAGTATATCAGGGAACCAAGAGACCCAGTACTTC
TRBV5-1	-	TRBJ2-1	-	CASSTRSSYNEQFF	TGCGCCAGCAGCACTAGAAGCTCCTACAATGAGCAGTTCTTC
TRBV19	-	TRBJ1-1	TRBD1	CASSKPGTGNEAFF	TGTGCCAGTAGCAAGCCAGGGACAGGGAATGAAGCTTTCTTT
TRBV4-1	-	TRBJ2-2	-	CASSQSGVVGNTGELFF	TGCGCCAGCAGCCAATCAGGGGTTGTGGGAAACACCGGGGAGCTGTTTTTT
TRBV7-2	-	TRBJ2-2	-	CASRPTSAGELFF	TGTGCCAGCAGACCCACGAGCGCCGGGGAGCTGTTTTTT
TRBV28	-	TRBJ1-4	-	CASSWAADEKLFF	TGTGCCAGCAGTTGGGCCGCCGATGAAAAACTGTTTTTT
TRBV18	-	TRBJ2-1	TRBD1	CASSRTGTGGNEQFF	TGTGCCAGCTCACGAACCGGGACAGGGGGGAATGAGCAGTTCTTC
TRBV5-1	once	TRBJ2-1	TRBD2	CASRLTSGAISYNEQFF	TGCGCCAGCAGATTGACTAGCGGGGCGATCTCCTACAATGAGCAGTTCTTC
TRBV10-3	-	TRBJ2-1	TRBD2	CAISRGPLAPEDNEQFF	TGTGCCATCAGTCGCGGCCCACTAGCGCCCGAAGACAATGAGCAGTTCTTC
TRBV6-5	-	TRBJ1-6	-	CASGGPNASPLHF	TGTGCCAGCGGGGGCCCAAACGCCTCACCCCTCCACTTT
TRBV27	few	TRBJ2-3	TRBD2	CASSSTSGRATDTQYF	TGTGCCAGCAGTTCGACTAGCGGGAGGGCCACAGATACGCAGTATTTT
TRBV9	-	TRBJ2-7	TRBD2	CASSLGLAGVEQYF	TGTGCCAGCAGCCTAGGACTAGCGGGAGTCGAGCAGTACTTC
TRBV5-1	-	TRBJ1-2	-	CASSGSGTTLDGYTF	TGCGCCAGCAGCGGATCCGGGACAACACTCGATGGCTACACCTTC
TRBV2	-	TRBJ2-5	-	CARGGGVETQYF	TGTGCCAGGGGAGGGGGAGTTGAGACCCAGTACTTC
TRBV6-2/TRBV6-3	-	TRBJ2-3	TRBD2	CASSYGLAGTADTQYF	TGTGCCAGCAGTTACGGACTAGCGGGAACGGCAGATACGCAGTATTTT
TRBV4-1	-	TRBJ2-7	TRBD2	CASSQAGLAGRDSYEQYF	TGCGCCAGCAGCCAAGCTGGACTAGCGGGCCGAGACTCCTACGAGCAGTACTTC
TRBV29-1	-	TRBJ1-1	TRBD1	CSVGIPGGTEAFF	TGCAGCGTTGGGATCCCAGGGGGCACTGAAGCTTTCTTT
TRBV7-9	-	TRBJ2-3	TRBD1	CASSPTDRVQYF	TGTGCCAGCAGCCCAACAGACAGGGTGCAGTATTTT
TRBV5-4	-	TRBJ2-6	TRBD1	CASSLPRTGASGANVLTF	TGTGCCAGCAGCTTGCCCCGGACAGGGGCTTCTGGGGCCAACGTCCTGACTTTC
TRBV10-1	-	TRBJ1-2	-	CAKGPKKYGYTF	TGCGCCAAGGGGCCGAAGAAATATGGCTACACCTTC
TRBV18	-	TRBJ2-4	-	CASSPPSKNIQYF	TGTGCCAGCTCACCACCCAGCAAAAACATTCAGTACTTC
TRBV6-2/TRBV6-3	-	TRBJ2-5	-	CASSPSPGRQETQYF	TGTGCCAGCAGCCCCTCCCCAGGGAGGCAAGAGACCCAGTACTTC
TRBV5-1	-	TRBJ2-7	TRBD2	CASSPGTSVSYEQYF	TGCGCCAGCAGCCCCGGGACTAGCGTTTCCTACGAGCAGTACTTC
TRBV2	-	TRBJ2-7	TRBD2	CASSPTGSSSGNSYEQYF	TGTGCCAGCAGTCCCACAGGGTCCTCTAGCGGGAACTCCTACGAGCAGTACTTC
TRBV27	-	TRBJ1-2	TRBD1	CASSGTDYGYTF	TGTGCCAGCAGTGGGACAGACTATGGCTACACCTTC
TRBV2	-	TRBJ1-2	-	CASSRPQGGDYGYTF	TGTGCCAGCAGCCGTCCACAGGGAGGGGACTATGGCTACACCTTC
TRBV6-5	few	TRBJ1-6	-	CASSSTRFREPLHF	TGTGCCAGCAGTTCCACCCGATTCCGGGAACCCCTCCACTTT
TRBV4-3	-	TRBJ2-1	TRBD2	CASSQDTSGSLGYNEQFF	TGCGCCAGCAGCCAAGATACTAGCGGGAGCCTGGGGTACAATGAGCAGTTCTTC
TRBV7-2	-	TRBJ2-2	-	CASSPQIGGELFF	TGTGCCAGCAGCCCGCAGATCGGGGGGGAGCTGTTTTTT
TRBV3-1/TRBV3-2	-	TRBJ2-1	TRBD2	CASSAGTSSYNEQFF	TGTGCCAGCAGCGCCGGGACTAGCTCCTACAATGAGCAGTTCTTC
TRBV19	-	TRBJ1-1	TRBD1	CASSNRQGLNTEAFF	TGTGCCAGTAGTAACCGACAGGGCTTGAACACTGAAGCTTTCTTT
TRBV6-2/TRBV6-3	-	TRBJ1-1	-	CASSREGGSPNTEAFF	TGTGCCAGCAGTCGAGAAGGAGGCAGCCCGAACACTGAAGCTTTCTTT
TRBV7-9	-	TRBJ2-7	TRBD2	CASSSPGLAYEQYF	TGTGCCAGCAGCTCACCGGGACTAGCCTACGAGCAGTACTTC
TRBV9	-	TRBJ1-3	TRBD1	CASSPRRDSGNTIYF	TGTGCCAGCAGCCCGCGCCGGGACAGCGGAAACACCATATATTTT
TRBV18	-	TRBJ1-4	-	CASSLSRPGWDEKLFF	TGTGCCAGCTCACTTTCCCGGCCGGGGTGGGATGAAAAACTGTTTTTT
TRBV5-1	-	TRBJ1-2	-	CASSLAKFPSGYTF	TGCGCCAGCAGCTTGGCCAAATTCCCAAGCGGCTACACCTTC
TRBV10-3	once	TRBJ1-2	TRBD1	CAIRRQGPGEGYTF	TGTGCCATCAGGAGACAGGGGCCGGGAGAGGGCTACACCTTC
TRBV11-3	-	TRBJ2-6	-	CASSLHSSGANVLTF	TGTGCCAGCAGCTTACACAGCTCTGGGGCCAACGTCCTGACTTTC
TRBV19	-	TRBJ1-1	TRBD1	CASRPPTGRNTEAFF	TGTGCCAGTAGACCCCCGACAGGGCGGAACACTGAAGCTTTCTTT